The sequence of this T cell receptor beta chain was determined in a study of blood T cell repertoires in COVID-19. In the study overall: From T cells, B-cell-depleted T cells, or PBMCs came the material, which was cDNA or gDNA.

Cohort allocation depended upon clinical history that participants reported. Repertoires were generated with immunoSEQ multiplex PCR, while TCRdb's copy carries only in-frame clones and drops some. The table includes 180,000 or so clones, 70% to 90% detected once. There are 14 residues in the CDR3. The V gene lost 8 bases and the J gene lost 2 bases, with 17 bases spanning the gap. CDR1 and CDR2 (germline): SQVTM, ANQGSEA. This receptor was identified in a woman aged 45-60 years who had recovered from COVID-19. The chain combines TRBV29-1 with TRBJ2-3; TRBD2 is a possible D gene (5 bases). The material sequenced was PBMCs or T cells enriched from blood (not recorded which). CDR3 coding DNA: TGCAGCTCCTCCAGCGACTACTACACAGATACGCAGTATTTT. Translated: CSSSSDYYTDTQYF.